Shown below are 27 T cell receptor beta chains from a single sample sequenced in a study of molecular identifiers for immune sequencing clone quantification. TCRdb re-called the PCR reads with MiXCR, one entry per CDR3 protein. The sample records roughly 630,000 distinct CDR3 sequences, 25% being singletons. Sequencing was carried out using naive CD8+ T cells from blood, with Jurkat cell RNA spiked in. Subset described: FACS-sorted CD8+CD4-CCR7+CD45RA+ naive T cells. Source of these receptors: a human donor in good health. Some libraries in this study had Jurkat cell RNA spiked in.

The rearrangement joins TRBV12-3 or TRBV12-4 to TRBJ1-1; tentatively, D is TRBD1 (5 bases). This CDR3 spans 16 amino acids. Trimming stripped 3 bases from V and 5 bases from J, with 19 bases between. CDR3 in amino acids: CASSFGFSGRETEAFF. CDR3 DNA sequence: TGTGCCAGCAGTTTTGGCTTTTCGGGGCGTGAGACTGAAGCTTTCTTT.

The rearrangement links TRBV2 to TRBJ1-5; no clear D gene. Germline assignment: CDR1 SNHLY and CDR2 FYNNEI. Trimming left V 7 bases short and J 0 bases short, with 22 bases between. The CDR3 is made up of 18 amino acids. Here the CDR3 reads CASTSAHATEASNQPQHF. The CDR3 DNA reads TGTGCCAGCACCTCAGCCCATGCAACCGAGGCTAGCAATCAGCCCCAGCATTTT. Filled out from reference TRBV2 and TRBJ1-5, the complete variable domain reads EPEVTQTPSHQVTQMGQEVILRCVPISNHLYFYWYRQILGQKVEFLVSFYNNEISEKSEIFDDQFSVERPDGSNFTLKIRSTKLEDSAMYFCASTSAHATEASNQPQHFGDGTRLSIL.

This clonotype has ten or more counts. The chain recombines TRBV11-2 with TRBJ1-2; the D is unclear. V was shortened by 1 base and J by 3 bases, with 9 bases between the two germline ends. This CDR3 contains 14 residues. Per germline, CDR1 SGHAT and CDR2 FQNNGV. CDR3 nucleotide sequence: TGTGCCAGCAGCTTAGGGGCAGGCCACTATGGCTACACCTTC. It yields the protein CASSLGAGHYGYTF.

The CDR3 loop is CASTVTGGEYSNEKLFF. The CDR3 nucleotides are TGTGCCAGCACCGTAACAGGGGGCGAGTATTCTAATGAAAAACTGTTTTTT. The V and J genes are TRBV27 and TRBJ1-4; 9 nucleotides align to TRBD1. Per the germline V gene, CDR1 is MNHEY and CDR2 is SMNVEV (reference sequence). The CDR3 consists of 17 residues. V was clipped by 7 bases and J by 3 bases; unmatched bases: 12.

This clonotype showed up just a few times. The chain uses TRBV30 and TRBJ2-7, with a weak D call TRBD1 (5 bases). The ends were cut back, 3 bases at V and 3 bases at J, with 15 bases in the middle. Per the germline V gene, CDR1 is GTSNPN and CDR2 is SVGIG (reference sequence). This CDR3 is built from 14 residues. CDR3 sequence reads: CAWSELWGNYEQYF. DNA for the CDR3: TGTGCCTGGAGCGAACTATGGGGCAACTACGAGCAGTACTTC.

The CDR3 region has the DNA TGCAGTGCTAGATTCCGACTAGCGAGGGGGGTTGGCTACGAGCAGTACTTC. Its protein product is CSARFRLARGVGYEQYF. The rearrangement joins TRBV20-1 to TRBJ2-7, with 8 positions matching TRBD2. Trimming cost V 2 bases and J 3 bases; bases outside gene matches: 15. The CDR3 consists of 17 residues. Germline V gives CDR1 DFQATT, CDR2 SNEGSKA (reference sequence).

V is TRBV7-9 and J is TRBJ1-1, with D perhaps matching TRBD1 (5 bases). From germline, CDR1 is SEHNR and CDR2 FQNEAQ (reference sequence). Deletions cut 3 bases from V and 6 bases from J, with 11 bases between. The CDR3 length is 13 residues. The CDR3 sequence: CASSFGGSPEAFF. DNA of the CDR3: TGTGCCAGCAGCTTCGGGGGGAGCCCTGAAGCTTTCTTT.

The chain carries TRBV7-3 and TRBJ2-1, with 7 bases identical to TRBD2. V was clipped by 3 bases and J by 8 bases; unmatched bases: 13. The CDR3 totals 16 residues. From germline, CDR1 is SGHTA and CDR2 FQGTGA. The CDR3 protein is CASSFPEEGGSHEQFF. DNA for the CDR3: TGTGCCAGCAGCTTCCCCGAAGAGGGCGGGAGCCATGAGCAGTTCTTC.

Turning to this clonotype: Its ends do not fully match the called genes, so a read error is possible. This chain connects TRBV10-3 to TRBJ1-1, with 8 positions matching TRBD1. CDR3 size: 12 residues. CDR1 and CDR2 from the germline V gene are ENHRY and SYGVKD. CDR3: CAVRQGYTEAFF. The DNA for the CDR3 is TGTGCCGTCAGACAGGGGTACACTGAAGCTTTCTTT.

As regards this clonotype: At one end the junction does not follow the germline gene, possibly because of a read error. The CDR3 sequence is CSVKDPTTGSYNEQFF. DNA of the CDR3: TGCAGCGTTAAAGATCCCACCACAGGGTCCTACAATGAGCAGTTCTTC. The chain is built from TRBV29-1 and TRBJ2-1; maybe TRBD1 (6 bases). Per germline, CDR1 SQVTM and CDR2 ANQGSEA. The CDR3 is made up of 16 amino acids.

This clonotype was recorded many times. The gene calls are TRBV20-1 and TRBJ2-7; 8 bases are a match to TRBD2. The junction had 9 bases not matched to a gene; V was cut back by 4 bases and J by 1 base. The CDR3 sequence is 15 residues long. From germline, CDR1 is DFQATT and CDR2 SNEGSKA (reference sequence). CDR3 nucleotide sequence: TGCAGTGCTAAAGGCGGGGGGAGCAAATCCTACGAGCAGTACTTC. It codes for CSAKGGGSKSYEQYF.

On this clonotype itself: A junction end diverges from the germline sequence, so it may reflect a read error. The gene calls are TRBV6-5 and TRBJ2-5, with 7 bases lining up with TRBD1. This CDR3 region has 15 residues. CDR1 and CDR2 (germline): MNHEY, SVGAGI. The CDR3: CAIGYGSGGQATRYF. Written as DNA, the CDR3 is TGTGCGATCGGTTACGGGTCAGGGGGACAAGCGACCCGGTACTTC.

This clonotype was detected once. This clone may be a read error of a much larger clone one base away. The chain has TRBV7-9 and TRBJ2-3; D is ambiguous. Trimming pared 5 bases from V and 7 bases from J, leaving 22 bases between. Germline lookup yields CDR1 SEHNR and CDR2 FQNEAQ (reference sequence). The CDR3 loop spans 16 amino acids. This CDR3 is CASSPRAGAGLNTQYF. CDR3 in DNA: TGTGCCAGCAGCCCCCGGGCAGGAGCCGGTTTGAATACGCAGTATTTT.

This clonotype was counted many times. This rearrangement joins TRBV6-5 to TRBJ2-7; no clear D gene. CDR1 MNHEY and CDR2 SVGAGI come from the germline V gene. This CDR3 has 11 residues. Trimming left V 6 bases short and J 5 bases short, with 8 bases between. The CDR3 is CASSSWDEQYF. The CDR3, as DNA: TGTGCCAGCAGCTCTTGGGACGAGCAGTACTTC.

This clonotype showed up just a few times. The germline gene is not matched at one end of the junction; a read error may be the cause. J is TRBJ2-5 and V is TRBV13; 12 bases line up with TRBD1. This CDR3 comprises 16 residues. Per the germline V gene, CDR1 is PRHDT and CDR2 is FYEKMQ (reference sequence). CDR3 sequence reads: CASSLGTGGNQETQYF. CDR3 DNA: TGTGCCAGCAGCCTAGGGACAGGGGGCAACCAAGAGACCCAGTACTTC.

The CDR3 here is CASSQDLVGAFYEQYF. The CDR3 DNA reads TGCGCCAGCAGCCAAGATCTGGTGGGGGCCTTCTACGAGCAGTACTTC. This chain links TRBV4-3 with TRBJ2-7, with D possibly being TRBD1 (6 bases). V shed 0 bases and J shed 3 bases, with 15 bases lying between them. The CDR3 has 16 residues. Per the germline V gene, CDR1 is LGHNA and CDR2 is YSLEER.

The table lists this clonotype with many counts. The gene calls are TRBV7-9 and TRBJ2-7; 8 bases are a match to TRBD1. The CDR3 length is 14 residues. The junction had 9 bases not matched to a gene; V was cut back by 5 bases and J by 6 bases. Germline lookup yields CDR1 SEHNR and CDR2 FQNEAQ (reference sequence). The CDR3 DNA sequence: TGTGCCAGCAGCCTCCGGGACAGGCCTCTCGAGCAGTACTTC. This sequence encodes CASSLRDRPLEQYF.

This clonotype was counted only a few times. This chain uses TRBV9 with TRBJ2-3; 7 bases map to TRBD2. This CDR3 region has 15 residues. The V segment lost 3 bases and the J segment 0 bases; nucleotides outside the gene matches: 4. Germline V CDR1 and CDR2: SGDLS, YYNGEE. CDR3 bases: TGTGCCAGCAGCGGAGGGACTACCAGCACAGATACGCAGTATTTT. This encodes CASSGGTTSTDTQYF.

The sample holds many counts of this clonotype. The V call is TRBV15, the J call TRBJ2-5; no clear D. CDR1 is LNHNV, CDR2 YYDKDF, per germline (reference sequence). Trimming took off 0 bases at V and 7 bases at J, with 6 bases between the two ends. The CDR3 has 12 amino acids. CDR3 in DNA: TGTGCCACCAGCAGAGATCCCGGGACCCAGTACTTC. This sequence encodes CATSRDPGTQYF.

This clonotype was detected ten times or more. The chain is built from TRBV12-3 or TRBV12-4 and TRBJ2-3, with a weak D call TRBD1 (5 bases). The CDR3 has 15 residues. The V end was cut by 7 bases, the J end by 4 bases, with 18 bases between. CDR3 nucleotides: TGTGCCAGCACCTTAAGGTTGGACAACCCAGATACGCAGTATTTT. This sequence encodes CASTLRLDNPDTQYF.

This clonotype has a handful of counts. The rearrangement joins TRBV6-1 to TRBJ2-7; D is unclear. V was shortened by 3 bases and J by 2 bases, with 14 bases between the two germline ends. The CDR3 totals 15 residues. Per the germline V gene, CDR1 is MNHNS and CDR2 is SASEGT. CDR3 in DNA: TGTGCCAGCAGTGATCTAGTGTTCCTAACCTACGAGCAGTACTTC. This codes for CASSDLVFLTYEQYF.

Turning to this clonotype: Just one base apart from a much larger clone, this may be a read error. This chain connects TRBV29-1 to TRBJ2-2, with 10 bases matching TRBD2. Germline CDR1 reads SQVTM; CDR2 reads ANQGSEA. CDR3 length: 15 residues. The junction had 8 bases not matched to a gene; V was cut back by 7 bases and J by 3 bases. DNA of the CDR3: TGCAGCGCCGCCGGGACTAGCGTTGACACCGGGGAGCTGTTTTTT. It translates to CSAAGTSVDTGELFF.

At least ten counts were recorded for this clonotype. The chain carries TRBV20-1 and TRBJ2-2; TRBD2 matches 9 bases. Germline loops: CDR1 DFQATT, CDR2 SNEGSKA (reference sequence). The CDR3 runs 13 residues. The trim removed 3 bases at V and 7 bases at J, leaving 3 bases unmatched. The CDR3 DNA reads as TGCAGTGCTAGCGCGGGAGGGTTCGGGGAGCTGTTTTTT. This gives the protein CSASAGGFGELFF.

As to this clonotype: Its ends do not fully match the called genes, so a read error is possible. V is TRBV7-9 and J is TRBJ2-3; D unclear. Per the germline V gene, CDR1 is SEHNR and CDR2 is FQNEAQ (reference sequence). The CDR3 loop spans 12 amino acids. This chain's CDR3 is CASSLSSDTQCF. For the CDR3, the DNA is TGTGCCAGCAGCTTATCGTCAGATACGCAGTGTTTT.

Comment on this clonotype: A much larger clonotype is one base distant, so this may be a read error. The V and J genes are TRBV6-1 and TRBJ2-1, with TRBD2 matching 7 bases. The CDR3 runs to 16 residues. Germline loops: CDR1 MNHNS, CDR2 SASEGT. In nucleotides, the CDR3 is TGTGCCAGCAGTGAAATCGGACTAGTCCCCTACAATGAGCAGATCTTC. Amino acids: CASSEIGLVPYNEQIF.

This clonotype was observed a few times. This sequence may be a read error, since a much larger clone differs from it by one base. This rearrangement joins TRBV6-2 or TRBV6-3 to TRBJ2-5, with D perhaps TRBD1 or TRBD2 (5 bases each). Germline lookup yields CDR1 MNHEY and CDR2 SVGEGT. CDR3 length: 13 residues. The CDR3 sequence is CASNRRMVEPQYF. The CDR3 bases are TGTGCCAGCAACAGGAGGATGGTAGAGCCCCAGTACTTC.

The chain is built from TRBV19 and TRBJ2-3, with TRBD1 identical over 7 bases. The CDR3 loop spans 16 amino acids. Germline values: CDR1 LNHDA, CDR2 SQIVND (reference sequence). With 4 bases clipped from V and 0 bases from J, the junction kept 7 bases outside the gene matches. The CDR3 DNA sequence: TGTGCCAGTAGTACCGGGACAGCCTATAGCACAGATACGCAGTATTTT. This codes for CASSTGTAYSTDTQYF.